This T cell receptor (beta chain) appears in the sequencing data of a study of blood T cell repertoires in COVID-19. Patients from Seattle were sampled longitudinally, starting during active infection. V was pared by 4 bases and J by 2 bases, with 13 bases of the junction left unmatched. The germline CDR1 and CDR2 sequences are SGHTA and FQGNSA. The CDR3 covers 18 residues. The assay was immunoSEQ multiplex PCR, and TCRdb's table has in-frame clones only and misses some. The data contain some 450,000 clones, about 87% of them singletons. The J gene is TRBJ2-7, the V gene TRBV7-2, with 11 bases that match TRBD2. The source is a woman between 45 and 60 years old with COVID-19, enrolled during active disease. Sample: peripheral blood. This chain's CDR3 is CASSWEFVTSGGTYEQYF. DNA for the CDR3: TGTGCCAGCAGCTGGGAGTTTGTAACTAGCGGGGGCACCTACGAGCAGTACTTC.